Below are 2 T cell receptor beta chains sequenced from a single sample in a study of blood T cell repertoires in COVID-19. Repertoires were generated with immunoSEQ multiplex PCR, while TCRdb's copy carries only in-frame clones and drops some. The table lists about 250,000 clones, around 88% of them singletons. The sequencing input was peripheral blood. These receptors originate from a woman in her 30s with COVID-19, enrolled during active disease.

CDR3 sequence (DNA): TGTGCCAGCAGCTTAGCCGGGAACCCCAGGAAGGTAGCTGGCTACACCTTC. Encoded protein: CASSLAGNPRKVAGYTF. The rearrangement uses TRBV7-8 and TRBJ1-2, with unresolved D. Between the trimmed V and J ends, which lost 0 bases and 7 bases, there was a span of 21 bases. The CDR3 is 17 residues long. Germline V gives CDR1 SGHVS, CDR2 FQNEAQ.

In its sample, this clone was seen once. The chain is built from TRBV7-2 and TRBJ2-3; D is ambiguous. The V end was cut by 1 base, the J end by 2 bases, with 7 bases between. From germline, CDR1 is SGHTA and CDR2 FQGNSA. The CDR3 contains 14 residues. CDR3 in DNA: TGTGCCAGCAGCTTAGGGGCTTTCACAGATACGCAGTATTTT. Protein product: CASSLGAFTDTQYF.